This T cell receptor (beta chain) was captured in a study of regulatory T cells in long-lasting Graves disease. Study information: Patients with new Graves' disease had used antithyroid drugs below 3 months.

In this sample, this clonotype turned up a few times. Arm-PCR of CDR3 regions with iRepertoire HTBI primers generated TCR beta libraries. TCRdb redid the calling of the multiplex PCR reads with MiXCR, one entry per CDR3 protein. The sample includes more than 400,000 distinct CDR3 sequences, 15% to 20% of them seen just once. The time point denotes: newly diagnosed GD, antithyroid drugs for less than 3 months. PBMC RNA was the source of the TCR library. CDR3 length: 16 amino acids. The trim removed 0 bases at V and 0 bases at J, leaving 2 bases unmatched. The germline CDR1 and CDR2 sequences are MGHRA and YSYEKL. The same sample was also studied in work on T cells in Graves' hyperthyroidism and ophthalmopathy.

The clonotype was recovered from a man aged 40-55 years with Graves disease. The chain joins TRBV4-1 to TRBJ2-3; TRBD2 aligns across 8 bases. The source was peripheral blood mononuclear cells (PBMCs), collected at new diagnosis, from a patient treated with antithyroid drugs. CDR3 bases: TGCGCCAGCAGCCAAGATACTAGCGGAAGCACAGATACGCAGTATTTT. Translating it yields CASSQDTSGSTDTQYF.